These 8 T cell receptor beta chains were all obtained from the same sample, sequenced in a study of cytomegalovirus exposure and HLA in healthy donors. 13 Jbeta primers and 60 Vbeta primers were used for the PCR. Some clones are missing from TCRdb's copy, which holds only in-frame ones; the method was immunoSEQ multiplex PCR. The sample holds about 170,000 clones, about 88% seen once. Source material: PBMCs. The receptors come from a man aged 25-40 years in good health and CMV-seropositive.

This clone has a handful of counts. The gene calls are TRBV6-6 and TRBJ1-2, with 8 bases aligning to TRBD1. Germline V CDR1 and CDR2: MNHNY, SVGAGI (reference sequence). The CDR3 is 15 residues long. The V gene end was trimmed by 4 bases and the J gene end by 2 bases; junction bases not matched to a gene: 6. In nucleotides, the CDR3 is TGTGCCAGCAGTTCCCCGGGACAGGCCAACTATGGCTACACCTTC. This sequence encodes CASSSPGQANYGYTF.

The CDR3 region has the DNA TGTGCCATCTCGCCCGGGGAAACCTATAATTCACCCCTCCACTTT. Encoded protein: CAISPGETYNSPLHF. This sequence joins TRBV19 and TRBJ1-6; D unclear. Germline lookup yields CDR1 LNHDA and CDR2 SQIVND (reference sequence). Trimming cost V 10 bases and J 2 bases, with 15 bases left between them. CDR3 length: 15 amino acids.

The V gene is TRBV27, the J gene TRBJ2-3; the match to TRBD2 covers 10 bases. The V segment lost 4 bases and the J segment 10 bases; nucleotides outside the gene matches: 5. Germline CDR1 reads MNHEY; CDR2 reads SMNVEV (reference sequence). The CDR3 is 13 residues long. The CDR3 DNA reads TGTGCCAGCAGTTGGACTAGCGGCCCATCGCAGTATTTT. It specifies CASSWTSGPSQYF.

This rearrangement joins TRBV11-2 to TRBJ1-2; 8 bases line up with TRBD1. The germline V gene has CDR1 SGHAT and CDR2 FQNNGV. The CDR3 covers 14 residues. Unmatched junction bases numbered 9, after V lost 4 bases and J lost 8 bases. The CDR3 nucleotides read TGTGCCAGCAGCTCCCTCGACAGGGGTCGCGGCTACACCTTC. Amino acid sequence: CASSSLDRGRGYTF.

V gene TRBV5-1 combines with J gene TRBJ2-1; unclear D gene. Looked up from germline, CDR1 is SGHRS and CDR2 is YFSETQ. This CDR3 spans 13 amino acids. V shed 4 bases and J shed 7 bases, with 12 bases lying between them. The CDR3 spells CASSLPVRNEQFF. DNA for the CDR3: TGCGCCAGCAGCCTCCCCGTCCGGAATGAGCAGTTCTTC.

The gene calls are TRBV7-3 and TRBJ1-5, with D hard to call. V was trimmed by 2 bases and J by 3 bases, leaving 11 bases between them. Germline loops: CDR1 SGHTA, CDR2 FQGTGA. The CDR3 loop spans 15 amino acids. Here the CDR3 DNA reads TGTGCCAGCAGCTTAGGCCCGGGGTTCAATCAGCCCCAGCATTTT. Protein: CASSLGPGFNQPQHF. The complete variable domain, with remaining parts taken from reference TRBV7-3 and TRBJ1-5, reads GAGVSQTPSNKVTEKGKYVELRCDPISGHTALYWYRQSLGQGPEFLIYFQGTGAADDSGLPNDRFFAVRPEGSVSTLKIQRTERGDSAVYLCASSLGPGFNQPQHFGDGTRLSIL.

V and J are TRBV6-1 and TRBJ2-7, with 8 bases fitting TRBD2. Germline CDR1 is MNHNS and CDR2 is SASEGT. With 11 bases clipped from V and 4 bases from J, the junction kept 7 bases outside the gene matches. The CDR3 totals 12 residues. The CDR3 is CAAGTRGYEQYV. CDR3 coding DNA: TGTGCCGCCGGGACTAGGGGTTACGAGCAGTACGTC.

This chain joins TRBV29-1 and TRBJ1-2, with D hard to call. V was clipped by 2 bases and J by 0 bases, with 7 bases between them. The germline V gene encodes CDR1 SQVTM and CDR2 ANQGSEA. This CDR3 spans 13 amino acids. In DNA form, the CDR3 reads TGCAGCGTTGAAAACCCGGCTAACTATGGCTACACCTTC. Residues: CSVENPANYGYTF.